Below, 27 T cell receptor beta chains from the same sample are listed, as sequenced in a study of shared clonotypes between healthy human individuals. Here immunoSEQ multiplex PCR was the method, and the copy in TCRdb shows in-frame clones only, minus some. Here the sample spans over a million clones, approximately 80% being singletons. Sequenced material: memory CD4+ T cells from PBMCs. Subset: CD45RA-negative fraction. The receptors were sampled from a young man in good health. Some clones in this sample may be carry-over from other donors' samples.

The V gene is TRBV5-1, the J gene TRBJ2-2, with 7 bases aligning to TRBD2. Germline-derived CDR1 and CDR2 are SGHRS and YFSETQ. J was trimmed by 5 bases and V by 1 base; bases with no gene match: 5. The CDR3 runs to 15 residues. CDR3 bases: TGCGCCAGCAGCTTGACTAGCGCGGGGACCGGGGAGCTGTTTTTT. This translates into CASSLTSAGTGELFF.

The rearrangement links TRBV7-9 to TRBJ2-7, with 8 bases fitting TRBD2. CDR1 and CDR2 from the germline V gene are SEHNR and FQNEAQ (reference sequence). With V trimmed by 5 bases and J by 3 bases, 9 bases remained unmatched. The CDR3 sequence is 15 residues long. The CDR3 sequence is CASSLLGAGVYEQYF. The CDR3 nucleotides are TGTGCCAGCAGCCTCCTCGGAGCGGGAGTCTACGAGCAGTACTTC.

This clone has only one observation. The CDR3 DNA is TGTGCCATCAGTGACCAAACAGAGGAGCAGTACTTC. As protein: CAISDQTEEQYF. The chain has TRBV10-3 and TRBJ2-7, with unresolved D. The CDR3 is 12 residues long. Germline V gene data show CDR1 as ENHRY and CDR2 as SYGVKD. V shed 3 bases and J shed 7 bases, with 10 bases lying between them.

This clone was observed a single time. V and J are TRBV7-8 and TRBJ1-2; the D gene is possibly TRBD1 (6 bases). Trimming removed 0 bases from V and 6 bases from J, with 8 bases in between. CDR3 length: 13 amino acids. The V gene's germline CDR1 is SGHVS and CDR2 FQNEAQ. DNA for the CDR3: TGTGCCAGCAGCTTAGCAACAGGGAATGGCTACACCTTC. Its protein is CASSLATGNGYTF.

V is TRBV15 and J is TRBJ1-4, with D perhaps matching TRBD1 (5 bases). The length of the CDR3 is 17 residues. Germline V gene lookup returns CDR1 LNHNV and CDR2 YYDKDF (reference sequence). V was cut by 3 bases and J by 4 bases, with 18 bases left in between. The CDR3 bases are TGTGCCACCAGCAGGGGCCGCACCGGGACCCTTAATGAAAAACTGTTTTTT. Its protein is CATSRGRTGTLNEKLFF. The full variable domain, completed using reference TRBV15 and TRBJ1-4, is DAMVIQNPRYQVTQFGKPVTLSCSQTLNHNVMYWYQQKSSQAPKLLFHYYDKDFNNEADTPDNFQSRRPNTSFCFLDIRSPGLGDTAMYLCATSRGRTGTLNEKLFFGSGTQLSVL.

The V and J genes are TRBV7-6 and TRBJ2-1, with a tentative D call TRBD2 (6 bases). CDR3 length: 13 amino acids. With 1 base removed from V and 9 bases from J, the gap between germline ends came to 10 bases. Germline V gives CDR1 SGHVS, CDR2 FNYEAQ. The CDR3 nucleotides are TGTGCCAGCAGCTTAGATCTGGGGGGTGAGCAGTTCTTC. Translation: CASSLDLGGEQFF.

This clone was found a few times. V and J are TRBV28 and TRBJ2-7, with D possibly matching TRBD1 (6 bases). Germline V gene lookup returns CDR1 MDHEN and CDR2 SYDVKM. CDR3 length equals 15 residues. The V and J ends lost 3 bases and 4 bases respectively, with 16 bases between them. The CDR3 is CASSFSRRQGYEQYF. CDR3 DNA: TGTGCCAGCAGTTTTTCGAGACGTCAGGGGTACGAGCAGTACTTC.

The V call is TRBV5-1, the J call TRBJ1-4; possible D gene TRBD1, 5 bases. Germline-derived CDR1 and CDR2 are SGHRS and YFSETQ. The V gene lost 1 base and the J gene lost 12 bases, with 19 bases spanning the gap. The CDR3 length is 15 residues. DNA for the CDR3: TGCGCCAGCAGCTTGACGGGGCAGCCCGGTGGAGAACTGTTTTTT. Amino acids: CASSLTGQPGGELFF.

This clone has only a few counts. V usage is TRBV18 and J usage is TRBJ2-7, with D possibly matching TRBD1 (6 bases). V was cut by 5 bases and J by 1 base, with 18 bases left in between. In germline, CDR1 is KGHSH, CDR2 LQKENI. This CDR3 is 16 amino acids long. The CDR3 region is CASSESTGRLSYEQYF. The CDR3 DNA sequence: TGTGCCAGCTCAGAGAGTACAGGGCGTCTATCCTACGAGCAGTACTTC.

The chain joins TRBV29-1 to TRBJ1-5; D unresolved. The germline gives CDR1 SQVTM, CDR2 ANQGSEA. Trimming cost V 4 bases and J 5 bases, with 9 bases left between them. The CDR3 extends over 12 amino acids. The CDR3 sequence is CSVGDNDQPQHF. For the CDR3, the DNA is TGCAGCGTTGGAGACAACGATCAGCCCCAGCATTTT.

This sequence joins TRBV27 and TRBJ2-7, with 8 nucleotides matching TRBD2. The V segment lost 2 bases and the J segment 5 bases; nucleotides outside the gene matches: 14. Germline V gene sequence: CDR1 MNHEY, CDR2 SMNVEV (reference sequence). The CDR3 spans 17 residues. CDR3: CASSLKGLSGGSHEQYF. CDR3 nucleotide sequence: TGTGCCAGCAGTTTAAAGGGATTAAGCGGGGGCTCTCACGAGCAGTACTTC.

The genes are TRBV7-9 and TRBJ2-2; 7 nucleotides match TRBD2. This CDR3 comprises 16 residues. V shed 7 bases, J shed 2 bases, and the junction held 10 bases outside the gene matches. Germline values: CDR1 SEHNR, CDR2 FQNEAQ (reference sequence). The CDR3 bases are TGTGCCAGCAACATATCCCCGGGACTAAACACCGGGGAGCTGTTTTTT. Its protein is CASNISPGLNTGELFF.

This clone was counted at least ten times. The rearrangement links TRBV18 to TRBJ2-7; 10 bases match TRBD1. Germline trimming cut 5 bases from V and 5 bases from J; bases unmatched to any gene: 12. The CDR3 sequence is 16 residues long. Germline lookup yields CDR1 KGHSH and CDR2 LQKENI. CDR3: CASSFYVTGGDNEQYF. CDR3 coding DNA: TGTGCCAGCTCATTTTATGTGACAGGGGGCGACAACGAGCAGTACTTC.

The CDR3 DNA follows: TGTGCCAGCAGCAGGGGTGATCAGCCCCAGCATTTT. This encodes CASSRGDQPQHF. The V and J genes are TRBV6-6 and TRBJ1-5, with D perhaps matching TRBD1 (6 bases). The CDR3 has 12 amino acids. Germline CDR1 reads MNHNY; CDR2 reads SVGAGI (reference sequence). Trimming removed 6 bases from V and 5 bases from J, with 8 bases in between.

The CDR3 spells CASSSAQGYTF. CDR3 sequence (DNA): TGTGCCAGCAGTTCCGCCCAAGGCTACACCTTC. The chain joins TRBV6-5 to TRBJ1-2, with D unresolved. The CDR3 is 11 residues long. The ends were cut back, 4 bases at V and 8 bases at J, with 8 bases in the middle. The germline gives CDR1 MNHEY, CDR2 SVGAGI.

The J gene is TRBJ1-1, the V gene TRBV28; weak D call: TRBD1 (6 bases). The germline V and J ends were trimmed by 6 bases and 4 bases, with 15 bases remaining between them. This CDR3 region has 14 residues. In germline, CDR1 is MDHEN, CDR2 SYDVKM. The CDR3 reads CASRRHRDGTEAFF. DNA of the CDR3: TGTGCCAGCAGGCGACACAGGGACGGCACTGAAGCTTTCTTT.

Notes on this clone: It is likely a read error: a sequence one base away is far more abundant. The chain is built from TRBV30 and TRBJ1-1; a weak D match, TRBD1 (6 bases). Per the germline V gene, CDR1 is GTSNPN and CDR2 is SVGIG (reference sequence). CDR3 length: 11 amino acids. V lost 5 bases, J lost 5 bases, and 9 bases lay in between. CDR3 protein: CAWGDMTEAFF. The DNA of the CDR3 is TGTGCCTGGGGGGACATGACTGAAGCTTTCTTT.

Only one count was recorded for this clone. J is TRBJ1-5 and V is TRBV5-1; D is uncertain. V was shortened by 0 bases and J by 1 base, with 11 bases between the two germline ends. The CDR3 covers 16 residues. Germline lookup yields CDR1 SGHRS and CDR2 YFSETQ. CDR3 loop: CASSLGFYGSNQPQHF. The CDR3 coding sequence is TGCGCCAGCAGCTTGGGGTTTTACGGGAGCAATCAGCCCCAGCATTTT.

This chain joins TRBV29-1 and TRBJ2-7; weak D call: TRBD1 (6 bases). The germline V gene has CDR1 SQVTM and CDR2 ANQGSEA. Trimming removed 6 bases from V and 3 bases from J, with 15 bases in between. The CDR3 is 13 amino acids. The CDR3 bases are TGCAGCGTGAGAGGACAGAGTGACTACGAGCAGTACTTC. This codes for CSVRGQSDYEQYF.

This clone was seen a single time. The genes are TRBV5-4 and TRBJ2-2, with 12 bases fitting TRBD2. Germline V CDR1 and CDR2: SGHNT, YYREEE (reference sequence). After removal of 3 bases from V and 4 bases from J, the junction contained 7 bases not matched to a gene. This CDR3 contains 17 residues. CDR3 sequence reads: CASSSRLAGVSTGELFF. The CDR3, as DNA: TGTGCCAGCAGCTCAAGACTAGCGGGAGTGAGCACCGGGGAGCTGTTTTTT. The complete variable domain, with remaining parts taken from reference TRBV5-4 and TRBJ2-2, reads ETGVTQSPTHLIKTRGQQVTLRCSSQSGHNTVSWYQQALGQGPQFIFQYYREEENGRGNFPPRFSGLQFPNYSSELNVNALELDDSALYLCASSSRLAGVSTGELFFGEGSRLTVL.

The CDR3: CASSFSSTALAGAYEQYF. In DNA form, the CDR3 reads TGTGCCAGCAGCTTTTCGAGCACCGCGCTAGCGGGAGCCTACGAGCAGTACTTC. V usage is TRBV7-8 and J usage is TRBJ2-7; 10 bases are shared with TRBD2. Germline V gene data show CDR1 as SGHVS and CDR2 as FQNEAQ. CDR3 length: 18 amino acids. After removal of 3 bases from V and 2 bases from J, the junction contained 13 bases not matched to a gene.

V usage is TRBV19 and J usage is TRBJ1-2; no clear D. Germline-derived CDR1 and CDR2 are LNHDA and SQIVND (reference sequence). The CDR3 extends over 13 amino acids. The V and J ends lost 6 bases and 8 bases respectively, with 16 bases between them. The CDR3 nucleotides read TGTGCCAGTAGGTCGGAACAAGTGGGGGGCTACACCTTC. This translates into CASRSEQVGGYTF. Filled out from reference TRBV19 and TRBJ1-2, the complete variable domain reads DGGITQSPKYLFRKEGQNVTLSCEQNLNHDAMYWYRQDPGQGLRLIYYSQIVNDFQKGDIAEGYSVSREKKESFPLTVTSAQKNPTAFYLCASRSEQVGGYTFGSGTRLTVV.

The table lists this clone with a count of one. The chain recombines TRBV5-1 with TRBJ2-1; 10 nucleotides match TRBD1. The CDR3 extends over 15 amino acids. Germline assignment: CDR1 SGHRS and CDR2 YFSETQ. The J segment lost 1 base and the V segment lost 3 bases, leaving 1 base of the junction unmatched. The CDR3 coding sequence is TGCGCCAGCAGCTCGGGACAGGGGTCCTACAATGAGCAGTTCTTC. Translated, it gives CASSSGQGSYNEQFF.

This rearrangement joins TRBV2 to TRBJ1-1; D perhaps matches TRBD1 (5 bases). V shed 11 bases and J shed 2 bases, with 18 bases lying between them. Germline CDR1 reads SNHLY; CDR2 reads FYNNEI. The CDR3 has 14 residues. The CDR3 DNA sequence: TGTGCCGGAAAAGCGGGGCCGGTAAACACTGAAGCTTTCTTT. Amino acids: CAGKAGPVNTEAFF.

The V call is TRBV11-3, the J call TRBJ2-1; TRBD2 matches at 10 bases. Germline V lookup: CDR1 SGHNT, CDR2 YENEEA. J was trimmed by 5 bases and V by 4 bases; bases with no gene match: 14. The CDR3 sequence is 18 residues long. The CDR3 DNA reads TGTGCCAGCAGCTCCCGAGGACTAGCGGAGACAACAGACAATGAGCAGTTCTTC. This codes for CASSSRGLAETTDNEQFF.

This clone was seen ten or more times. This sequence joins TRBV9 and TRBJ2-3, with a possible D match to TRBD2 (5 bases). In germline, CDR1 is SGDLS, CDR2 YYNGEE. This CDR3 is 15 amino acids long. Trimming left V 0 bases short and J 4 bases short, with 12 bases between. The chain's CDR3 is CASSVAPLRADTQYF. CDR3 DNA sequence: TGTGCCAGCAGCGTAGCTCCCCTGCGGGCAGATACGCAGTATTTT.

V usage is TRBV4-3 and J usage is TRBJ2-7; 9 bases agree with TRBD1. CDR1 is LGHNA, CDR2 YSLEER, per germline. The CDR3 is 15 amino acids. The junction had 9 bases not matched to a gene; V was cut back by 3 bases and J by 6 bases. The CDR3 coding sequence is TGCGCCAGCAGCCACGCGGCGGCGACAGGGGGCGAGCAGTACTTC. Protein: CASSHAAATGGEQYF.